The TCR beta chain described here comes from a study of human T cells and chemical hapten exposure. TCRdb recomputed calls from the RACE reads with MiXCR, one row per CDR3 protein. The sample has tens of thousands of distinct CDR3 sequences; 8.5% are singletons. The CDR3 is 16 residues long. V lost 5 bases to trimming and J lost 3 bases; unmatched junction nucleotides: 9. Per germline, CDR1 MDHEN and CDR2 SYDVKM. Stated time point: patch test 2, 6 weeks after DPC sensitization. Regarding treatment: therapeutic diphenylcyclopropenone sensitization with weekly scalp DPC. The source is a woman between 45 and 65 years old with alopecia areata. Some clones in this sample may be carry-over from other donors' samples. V is TRBV28 and J is TRBJ2-7, with 11 bases aligning to TRBD2. The sequencing used whole blood, collected in connection with sensitization to the hapten diphenylcyclopropenone (DPC). The CDR3 bases are TGTGCCAGCAGTCCTCTAACTAGCGGGAGTCTCTACGAGCAGTACTTC. Its protein is CASSPLTSGSLYEQYF.